This TCR beta chain was found in a study of regulatory T cells in long-lasting Graves disease. In this sample, this clonotype turned up many times. Time point noted: newly diagnosed GD, antithyroid drugs for less than 3 months. The TCR library used RNA extracted from PBMCs. Arm-PCR of CDR3 regions and iRepertoire HTBI primers were the basis on which TCR beta libraries were built. From the multiplex PCR reads, TCRdb called clonotypes with MiXCR, one entry per CDR3 protein. Counted here are approximately 230,000 distinct CDR3 sequences, around 20% occurring once; the ten biggest clones make up roughly 23%. Sequences were derived from peripheral blood mononuclear cells (PBMCs), sampled at new diagnosis, from a patient treated with antithyroid drugs. The source is a female donor with Graves disease.

This CDR3 is CASSFSPSSYEQYF. CDR3 DNA sequence: TGTGCCAGCAGTTTTTCACCGAGCTCCTACGAGCAGTACTTC. The chain uses TRBV28 and TRBJ2-7; no definite D call. This CDR3 region has 14 residues. Trimming took 3 bases from V and 0 from J, leaving 9 bases between them. Germline assignment: CDR1 MDHEN and CDR2 SYDVKM.